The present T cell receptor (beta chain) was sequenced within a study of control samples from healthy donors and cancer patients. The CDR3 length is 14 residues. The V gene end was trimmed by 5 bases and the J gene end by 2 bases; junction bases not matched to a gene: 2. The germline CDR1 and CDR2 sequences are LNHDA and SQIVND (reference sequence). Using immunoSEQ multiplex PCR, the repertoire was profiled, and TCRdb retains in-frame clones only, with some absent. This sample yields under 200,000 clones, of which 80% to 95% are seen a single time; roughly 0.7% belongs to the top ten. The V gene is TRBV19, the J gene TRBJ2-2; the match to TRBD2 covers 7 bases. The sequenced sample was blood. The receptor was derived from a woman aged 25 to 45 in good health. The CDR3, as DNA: TGTGCCAGTAGTTCTAGCGGCAACACCGGGGAGCTGTTTTTT. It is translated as CASSSSGNTGELFF.